A selection of T cell receptor beta chains follows, all from one sample in a study of blood T cell repertoires in COVID-19. Measured with immunoSEQ multiplex PCR; TCRdb has only the in-frame clones, and not every one. The data show about 94,000 clones, about 83% seen once. Sequences were obtained from peripheral blood. Source of these receptors: an older man with COVID-19, enrolled during active disease. The CDR3 runs from the conserved cysteine through the conserved F or W. Fields, in order: D gene, J gene, V gene, clone size, CDR3 DNA, CDR3 protein. D genes are given only for firm matches. Not every row has a clone size; where given, it reads once, few, many or a size class.

TRBD1	TRBJ1-6	TRBV15	many	TGTGCCACCAGCACCACCCCTTACGGGACAGGGGTTAATTCACCCCTCCACTTT	CATSTTPYGTGVNSPLHF
.	TRBJ1-1	TRBV4-3	.	TGCGCCAGCAGCCAGGGCAGCTATATGAACACTGAAGCTTTCTTT	CASSQGSYMNTEAFF
TRBD1	TRBJ2-3	TRBV28	.	TGTGCCAGCAGTTTATGGGGGACAGGGGGGACAGATACGCAGTATTTT	CASSLWGTGGTDTQYF
TRBD1	TRBJ1-6	TRBV19	few	TGTGCCAGTTCCTCGGGGGACAGGGTTTATTCACCCCTCCACTTT	CASSSGDRVYSPLHF
.	TRBJ1-2	TRBV20-1	.	TGCAGTGCTACTGACAGCCTGGCGAGGGGCTACACCTTC	CSATDSLARGYTF
.	TRBJ1-1	TRBV21-1	.	TGTGCCAGCAGCAAATTTGAGGGCCTCACTGAAGCTTTCTTT	CASSKFEGLTEAFF
.	TRBJ2-5	TRBV7-9	.	TGTGCCAGCAGCTCTATAGAGACCCAGTACTTC	CASSSIETQYF
TRBD2	TRBJ2-7	TRBV5-1	.	TGCGCCAGCAGCTCCGGACTAGCGGGAGGGATCTCCTACGAGCAGTACTTC	CASSSGLAGGISYEQYF
.	TRBJ2-3	TRBV5-1	.	TGCGCCAGCAGCCCCCAGGGTATTCCAGATACGCAGTATTTT	CASSPQGIPDTQYF
TRBD1	TRBJ1-1	TRBV9	.	TGTGCCAGCAGCACCCCCGGGACAGGAAACACTGAAGCTTTCTTT	CASSTPGTGNTEAFF
.	TRBJ2-5	TRBV7-9	few	TGTGCCAGCGGGTTTGCAGGGAACCTGAGAGGAGAGACCCAGTACTTC	CASGFAGNLRGETQYF
TRBD2	TRBJ2-7	TRBV18	.	TGTGCCAGCTCACCGACGGGACTAGCGGGAGGCCACGAGCAGTACTTC	CASSPTGLAGGHEQYF
TRBD1	TRBJ2-2	TRBV9	.	TGTGCCAGCAGCAAGGGACAGCTTAACACCGGGGAGCTGTTTTTT	CASSKGQLNTGELFF
TRBD1	TRBJ2-2	TRBV15	few	TGTGCCACCAGCAGAGAAATGACAGGGTCCGGGGAGCTGTTTTTT	CATSREMTGSGELFF
.	TRBJ2-5	TRBV7-2	.	TGTGCCAGCAGCTTAGTGTCCCGCCAAGAGACCCAGTACTTC	CASSLVSRQETQYF
.	TRBJ1-5	TRBV18	.	TGTGCCAGCTCACCAGGGGAGGGTAATAGCAATCAGCCCCAGCATTTT	CASSPGEGNSNQPQHF